This T cell receptor (beta chain) was sequenced during a study of Tregs in tolerant kidney transplant recipients. Some clones are missing from TCRdb's copy, which holds only in-frame ones; the method was immunoSEQ multiplex PCR. The table includes 80,000 to 90,000 clones, more than 90% detected once. Thawed PBMCs were FACS-sorted into unstimulated CD4+CD25+CD127- regulatory T cells, CD4+CD25- non-regulatory cells, CD4 and CD8 cells. Remarks on this clone: Its matching antigen is unknown.

CDR3 length equals 14 residues. Germline lookup yields CDR1 GTSNPN and CDR2 SVGIG (reference sequence). V gave up 7 bases and J gave up 3 bases, with 19 bases separating them. Study results and caveats: Tregs expanded with activated donor B cells seemed most donor-specific. No direct test of biological reproducibility was done here. The small number of patients limits these findings pending further validation.

This TCR came from a human donor in good health. The sample taken for sequencing was CD8+ T cells from blood. The gene calls are TRBV30 and TRBJ2-7, with D possibly being TRBD2 (5 bases). This CDR3 reads CALSLRGIFYEQYF. The CDR3 DNA is TGTGCCTTGTCCCTTAGAGGGATCTTCTACGAGCAGTACTTC.